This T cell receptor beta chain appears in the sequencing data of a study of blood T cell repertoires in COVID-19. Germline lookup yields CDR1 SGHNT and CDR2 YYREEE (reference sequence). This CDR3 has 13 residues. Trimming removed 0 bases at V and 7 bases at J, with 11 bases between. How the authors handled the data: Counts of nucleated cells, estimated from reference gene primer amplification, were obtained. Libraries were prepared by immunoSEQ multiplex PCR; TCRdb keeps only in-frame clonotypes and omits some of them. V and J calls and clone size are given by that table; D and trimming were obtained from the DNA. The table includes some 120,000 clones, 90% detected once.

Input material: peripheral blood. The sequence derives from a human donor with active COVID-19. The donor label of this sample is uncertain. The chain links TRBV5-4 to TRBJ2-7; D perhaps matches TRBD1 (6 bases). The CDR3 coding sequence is TGTGCCAGCAGCTTGGGACAGGTTGCTGAGCAGTACTTC. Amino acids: CASSLGQVAEQYF.